What follows are 31 T cell receptor beta chains derived from one specimen sequenced in a study of identical twins. TCRdb re-derived calls from the 5' RACE reads in MiXCR, one entry per CDR3 protein. Counted here are about 460,000 distinct CDR3 sequences, approximately 14% occurring once; the ten biggest clones make up approximately 0.52%. The same sample was also studied in work on yellow fever vaccine responses in identical twins.

Material: CD4+ T cells sorted from blood. The receptors were gathered from a young woman in good health.

This clonotype was counted many times. The rearrangement joins TRBV28 to TRBJ2-5, with D unclear. Trimming left V 1 base short and J 2 bases short, with 2 bases between. The germline V gene encodes CDR1 MDHEN and CDR2 SYDVKM. This CDR3 contains 12 residues. The CDR3 nucleotides read TGTGCCAGCAGTTTATTGCAAGAGACCCAGTACTTC. Residues: CASSLLQETQYF.

This clonotype has a handful of counts. This chain joins TRBV6-2 or TRBV6-3 and TRBJ2-3, with a possible D match to TRBD2 (5 bases). This CDR3 has 15 residues. The V end lost 2 bases, the J end lost 5 bases, and 14 bases lay between the germline ends. The germline CDR1 and CDR2 sequences are MNHEY and SVGEGT. CDR3 sequence reads: CASSYASRAGDTQYF. The CDR3 DNA follows: TGTGCCAGCAGTTACGCTTCGAGGGCGGGAGATACGCAGTATTTT.

This clonotype appeared a few times. V gene TRBV11-1 combines with J gene TRBJ2-1; weak D call: TRBD2 (5 bases). The CDR3 has 19 amino acids. V lost 5 bases to trimming and J lost 0 bases, with 23 bases between them. CDR1 and CDR2 from the germline V gene are SGHAT and FQDESV (reference sequence). CDR3 bases: TGTGCCAGCAGCCCGCCCGTGTTGCGGGCGGTAAGCTCCTACAATGAGCAGTTCTTC. Protein: CASSPPVLRAVSSYNEQFF.

This clonotype was counted only a few times. The chain combines TRBV12-3 or TRBV12-4 with TRBJ2-7; D unclear. Trimming removed 2 bases from V and 3 bases from J, with 11 bases in between. This CDR3 contains 14 residues. The CDR3 region is CASSLRAMGYEQYF. CDR3 nucleotide sequence: TGTGCCAGCAGTTTACGCGCCATGGGCTACGAGCAGTACTTC.

This clonotype was counted between two and nine times. The rearrangement uses TRBV6-5 and TRBJ2-7, with D tentatively TRBD2 (7 bases). There are 12 residues in the CDR3. Trimming took 9 bases from V and 7 from J, leaving 16 bases between them. Germline V gene sequence: CDR1 MNHEY, CDR2 SVGAGI. The CDR3 nucleotides read TGTGCCAGTGTGGCGGGGGCCGGAGAGCAGTACTTC. Translated: CASVAGAGEQYF.

This chain connects TRBV18 to TRBJ1-1; D gene ambiguous. The CDR3 contains 14 residues. Germline assignment: CDR1 KGHSH and CDR2 LQKENI. Trimming shortened V by 3 bases and J by 1 base, and 9 bases separated the two germline ends. DNA for the CDR3: TGTGCCAGCTCACCCTTGGAGGGGAACACTGAAGCTTTCTTT. This encodes CASSPLEGNTEAFF.

This clonotype was picked up a small number of times. The chain has TRBV12-3 or TRBV12-4 and TRBJ2-3; no clear D gene. The CDR3 is made up of 14 amino acids. The ends were cut back, 5 bases at V and 2 bases at J, with 11 bases in the middle. The CDR3 sequence: CASSRFLLTDTQYF. As DNA, the CDR3 is TGTGCCAGCAGTCGGTTCCTCCTCACAGATACGCAGTATTTT.

Concerning this clonotype itself: One junction end disagrees with the germline gene, perhaps due to a read error. The CDR3 sequence is CASSLDGGGANEQSF. The CDR3 bases are TGCGCCAGCAGCTTGGACGGCGGGGGGGCCAATGAGCAGTCCTTC. V gene TRBV5-1 combines with J gene TRBJ2-1; 9 nucleotides line up with TRBD2. The CDR3 spans 15 residues. Germline CDR1 is SGHRS and CDR2 is YFSETQ.

This clonotype appeared many times. V gene TRBV20-1 combines with J gene TRBJ2-4, with a possible D match to TRBD2 (5 bases). V lost 0 bases and J 0 bases, leaving 9 bases between the germline ends. The CDR3 covers 15 residues. Germline CDR1 is DFQATT and CDR2 is SNEGSKA (reference sequence). The CDR3 region is CSARDTRLAKNIQYF. The CDR3 DNA is TGCAGTGCTAGAGATACTAGACTAGCCAAAAACATTCAGTACTTC.

This clonotype was counted between two and nine times. V gene TRBV6-1 combines with J gene TRBJ2-1, with D maybe TRBD2 (5 bases). Germline CDR1 and CDR2: MNHNS and SASEGT. The CDR3 loop spans 14 amino acids. V gave up 4 bases and J gave up 7 bases, with 14 bases separating them. The CDR3 region has the DNA TGTGCCAGCAGTGTAGGCTCCCCGGGGAATGAGCAGTTCTTC. The encoded protein is CASSVGSPGNEQFF.

The chain joins TRBV4-3 to TRBJ1-1; D gene unclear. The CDR3 runs to 16 residues. Germline V gene lookup returns CDR1 LGHNA and CDR2 YSLEER. V shed 4 bases and J shed 8 bases, with 23 bases lying between them. Here the CDR3 DNA reads TGCGCCAGCAGCCCCGGCAGAGGGTATCTACCATCCGAAGCTTTCTTT. It specifies CASSPGRGYLPSEAFF.

For the CDR3, the DNA is TGTGCCTGGAGTTCTCGGGGGCCCTACGAGCAGTACTTC. This sequence encodes CAWSSRGPYEQYF. The chain links TRBV30 to TRBJ2-7, with D tentatively TRBD1 or TRBD2 (6 bases each). CDR3 length: 13 residues. Germline V gene lookup returns CDR1 GTSNPN and CDR2 SVGIG (reference sequence). V was pared by 2 bases and J by 2 bases, with 10 bases between.

This chain joins TRBV2 and TRBJ1-4, with D maybe TRBD1 (5 bases). The CDR3 covers 15 residues. Trimming pared 1 base from V and 8 bases from J, leaving 14 bases between. Per germline, CDR1 SNHLY and CDR2 FYNNEI. The CDR3 loop is CASSEGGGATEKLFF. CDR3 DNA sequence: TGTGCCAGCAGTGAAGGCGGAGGGGCCACAGAAAAACTGTTTTTT. Based on the CDR3 plus reference TRBV2 and TRBJ1-4, the full variable domain is EPEVTQTPSHQVTQMGQEVILRCVPISNHLYFYWYRQILGQKVEFLVSFYNNEISEKSEIFDDQFSVERPDGSNFTLKIRSTKLEDSAMYFCASSEGGGATEKLFFGSGTQLSVL.

This chain links TRBV5-4 with TRBJ2-3; 7 bases line up with TRBD1. Trimming took 4 bases from V and 3 from J; bases not matched to a gene: 8. Germline CDR1 is SGHNT and CDR2 is YYREEE (reference sequence). The CDR3 sequence is 15 residues long. CDR3 in amino acids: CASSRAWTGTDTQYF. The CDR3 nucleotides read TGTGCCAGCAGCCGAGCCTGGACAGGTACAGATACGCAGTATTTT.

This clonotype was observed a handful of times. This chain joins TRBV5-1 and TRBJ2-5; D not certain. The CDR3 totals 12 residues. Germline loops: CDR1 SGHRS, CDR2 YFSETQ. Deletions cut 8 bases from V and 4 bases from J, with 12 bases between. The CDR3 region is CASGRDRETQYF. As DNA, the CDR3 is TGCGCCAGTGGCCGCGACCGAGAGACCCAGTACTTC.

The V and J genes are TRBV18 and TRBJ2-7, with 7 nucleotides matching TRBD1. The junction had 7 bases not matched to a gene; V was cut back by 2 bases and J by 0 bases. From germline, CDR1 is KGHSH and CDR2 LQKENI. This CDR3 is 16 amino acids long. CDR3 amino acids: CASSPRSGQDSYEQYF. CDR3 sequence (DNA): TGTGCCAGCTCACCAAGATCAGGACAGGACTCCTACGAGCAGTACTTC.

This clonotype occurred many times. This chain joins TRBV12-3 or TRBV12-4 and TRBJ1-5; the D is unclear. V was trimmed by 6 bases and J by 7 bases, leaving 10 bases between them. The CDR3 is 12 amino acids. CDR3 bases: TGTGCCAGCAGCCCCCAAGAACAGCCCCAGCATTTT. This translates into CASSPQEQPQHF.

The V and J genes are TRBV7-9 and TRBJ2-7; the match to TRBD2 covers 7 bases. Germline loops: CDR1 SEHNR, CDR2 FQNEAQ (reference sequence). The length of the CDR3 is 11 residues. V lost 3 bases and J lost 7; bases outside the gene matches: 0. The DNA of the CDR3 is TGTGCCAGCAGCTTCGGGGGGGAGCAGTACTTC. Its translation is CASSFGGEQYF.

This clonotype was observed a few times. The chain uses TRBV2 and TRBJ2-1; D uncertain. V was pared by 5 bases and J by 0 bases, with 11 bases between. Germline V gives CDR1 SNHLY, CDR2 FYNNEI. CDR3 size: 15 residues. CDR3 sequence (DNA): TGTGCCAGCAGTAACGACATGAGCTCCTACAATGAGCAGTTCTTC. Translation gives CASSNDMSSYNEQFF. The whole variable domain, filled in from reference TRBV2 and TRBJ2-1, reads EPEVTQTPSHQVTQMGQEVILRCVPISNHLYFYWYRQILGQKVEFLVSFYNNEISEKSEIFDDQFSVERPDGSNFTLKIRSTKLEDSAMYFCASSNDMSSYNEQFFGPGTRLTVL.

This clonotype appeared a few times. The CDR3 protein is CASSSPRTSGRGNEQFF. The CDR3 nucleotides read TGTGCCAGCAGCTCTCCCCGAACTAGCGGGAGGGGCAATGAGCAGTTCTTC. The chain uses TRBV12-3 or TRBV12-4 and TRBJ2-1; 13 bases agree with TRBD2. The CDR3 runs to 17 residues. Unmatched junction bases numbered 11, after V lost 6 bases and J lost 6 bases.

In this sample, this clonotype turned up many times. The chain joins TRBV11-2 to TRBJ2-7; 14 bases line up with TRBD2. CDR1 and CDR2 from the germline V gene are SGHAT and FQNNGV. Germline trimming cut 1 base from V and 5 bases from J; bases unmatched to any gene: 10. The CDR3 is 18 amino acids. The CDR3 sequence is CASSLVGTSGSLRHEQYF. As DNA, the CDR3 is TGTGCCAGCAGCTTAGTGGGGACTAGCGGGAGTCTGAGGCACGAGCAGTACTTC.

This clonotype was detected only a few times. DNA for the CDR3: TGTGCCAGCAGCCAAGATCAAAACACTGAAGCTTTCTTT. Translated, it gives CASSQDQNTEAFF. The rearrangement joins TRBV14 to TRBJ1-1; D unclear. Per germline, CDR1 SGHDN and CDR2 FVKESK. V gave up 0 bases and J gave up 2 bases, with 4 bases separating them. The CDR3 has 13 residues.

This clonotype has just a few counts. V gene TRBV7-2 combines with J gene TRBJ2-7, with a weak D call TRBD2 (7 bases). This CDR3 is 16 amino acids long. Trimming shortened V by 5 bases and J by 0 bases, and 17 bases separated the two germline ends. Germline V CDR1 and CDR2: SGHTA, FQGNSA. The CDR3 DNA is TGTGCCAGCAGCGGGACGGCGGGGGCAAGCTCCTACGAGCAGTACTTC. This encodes CASSGTAGASSYEQYF.

There are a few counts of this clonotype. The V call is TRBV20-1, the J call TRBJ2-1; D might be TRBD2 (5 bases). This CDR3 is 15 amino acids long. Trimming stripped 1 base from V and 3 bases from J, with 13 bases between. Germline CDR1 DFQATT, CDR2 SNEGSKA (reference sequence). CDR3: CSARVATRSYNEQFF. CDR3 DNA: TGCAGTGCTAGAGTAGCGACCCGTAGCTACAATGAGCAGTTCTTC.

This clonotype has more than one count but fewer than ten. V usage is TRBV28 and J usage is TRBJ2-5, with TRBD1 matching 11 bases. CDR3 length equals 15 residues. Germline V gene lookup returns CDR1 MDHEN and CDR2 SYDVKM. V shed 4 bases, J shed 4 bases, and the junction held 5 bases outside the gene matches. CDR3 in amino acids: CASSSPGQGGETQYF. DNA of the CDR3: TGTGCCAGCAGTTCCCCGGGACAGGGGGGAGAGACCCAGTACTTC.

This clonotype was found many times. V gene TRBV12-3 or TRBV12-4 combines with J gene TRBJ2-7; the D is unclear. Trimming pared 5 bases from V and 3 bases from J, leaving 11 bases between. This CDR3 has 13 amino acids. The CDR3: CASSQGPIYEQYF. Written as DNA, the CDR3 is TGTGCCAGCAGTCAAGGACCGATCTACGAGCAGTACTTC.

In its sample, this clonotype was seen a few times. V usage is TRBV20-1 and J usage is TRBJ2-5; 8 positions match TRBD2. V lost 0 bases to trimming and J lost 1 base; unmatched junction nucleotides: 4. CDR3 length: 15 amino acids. Looked up from germline, CDR1 is DFQATT and CDR2 is SNEGSKA (reference sequence). Here the CDR3 reads CSARDPRGGQETQYF. As DNA, the CDR3 is TGCAGTGCTAGAGATCCCCGGGGGGGCCAAGAGACCCAGTACTTC.

CDR3 coding DNA: TGCAGTGCCGTGCTTAGCTCTATCACCGGGGAGCTGTTTTTT. This sequence encodes CSAVLSSITGELFF. The chain is built from TRBV20-1 and TRBJ2-2; the D is unclear. Per the germline V gene, CDR1 is DFQATT and CDR2 is SNEGSKA (reference sequence). Trimming took off 6 bases at V and 4 bases at J, with 15 bases between the two ends. This CDR3 spans 14 amino acids.

This clonotype was counted between two and nine times. The chain has TRBV24-1 and TRBJ2-5, with 9 bases fitting TRBD1. V trimming: 5 bases; J trimming: 1 base; junction bases outside the gene matches: 4. Germline loops: CDR1 KGHDR, CDR2 SFDVKD. The CDR3 has 15 amino acids. The CDR3 loop is CATSAGTGIQETQYF. Written as DNA, the CDR3 is TGTGCCACCAGTGCCGGGACAGGGATCCAAGAGACCCAGTACTTC.

This clonotype was counted only a few times. The chain recombines TRBV6-2 or TRBV6-3 with TRBJ2-1; maybe TRBD2 (6 bases). The CDR3 totals 13 residues. Germline V gene lookup returns CDR1 MNHEY and CDR2 SVGEGT. V was clipped by 0 bases and J by 9 bases, with 9 bases between them. The DNA of the CDR3 is TGTGCCAGCAGTTACTCTACTAGCAGTGAGCAGTTCTTC. Protein sequence: CASSYSTSSEQFF.

The chain recombines TRBV6-5 with TRBJ2-5; 7 nucleotides agree with TRBD2. V gave up 4 bases and J gave up 5 bases; unmatched junction bases: 10. The CDR3 loop spans 15 amino acids. CDR1 MNHEY and CDR2 SVGAGI come from the germline V gene. The CDR3 DNA reads TGTGCCAGCAGTTCCGGGGGAGGGATCATTGAGACCCAGTACTTC. This encodes CASSSGGGIIETQYF.